These 12 T cell receptor beta chains were sequenced from one sample in a study of cytomegalovirus exposure and HLA in healthy donors. The PCR contained 60 Vbeta and 13 Jbeta primers. The protocol was immunoSEQ multiplex PCR, while the TCRdb copy is restricted to in-frame clones and leaves out a portion. The sample contains approximately 150,000 clones, approximately 82% of which appear only once. Sequencing was done on a sample of PBMCs. Receptors were obtained from a woman in her thirties or forties in good health and CMV-seronegative.

This clone appeared a single time. CDR3: CASSLVVEGLYEQYF. CDR3 bases: TGTGCCAGCAGCTTAGTCGTCGAGGGCCTCTACGAGCAGTACTTC. The chain employs TRBV11-2 and TRBJ2-7, with D tentatively TRBD2 (5 bases). CDR3 size: 15 residues. The V and J ends lost 1 base and 3 bases respectively, with 13 bases between them. Germline values: CDR1 SGHAT, CDR2 FQNNGV.

The rearrangement joins TRBV5-1 to TRBJ2-2; the match to TRBD1 covers 8 bases. The CDR3 is 17 amino acids. Per the germline V gene, CDR1 is SGHRS and CDR2 is YFSETQ. The V gene end was trimmed by 0 bases and the J gene end by 6 bases; junction bases not matched to a gene: 10. The chain's CDR3 is CASSLVPRQGTAGELFF. In nucleotides, the CDR3 is TGCGCCAGCAGCTTGGTTCCCCGACAGGGGACTGCCGGGGAGCTGTTTTTT.

Comments on this clone: One end of the junction does not line up with germline, which may come from a read error. V is TRBV7-9 and J is TRBJ1-5; TRBD1 aligns across 10 bases. The CDR3 runs 16 residues. Germline-derived CDR1 and CDR2 are SEHNR and FQNEAQ (reference sequence). CDR3 sequence (DNA): TGTTCCAGCAGCCGACAGGGGGCAGAAGGCAATCAGCCCCAGCATTTT. Translation gives CSSSRQGAEGNQPQHF.

The chain joins TRBV9 to TRBJ2-7; the match to TRBD2 covers 9 bases. V gave up 4 bases and J gave up 5 bases; unmatched junction bases: 7. The CDR3 length is 14 residues. Germline CDR1 is SGDLS and CDR2 is YYNGEE. The CDR3: CASSSRGTSNEQYF. Here the CDR3 DNA reads TGTGCCAGCAGCTCTCGTGGGACTAGCAACGAGCAGTACTTC.

V usage is TRBV28 and J usage is TRBJ2-2, with D possibly matching TRBD2 (5 bases). Germline values: CDR1 MDHEN, CDR2 SYDVKM. V was clipped by 6 bases and J by 1 base, with 18 bases between them. CDR3 size: 17 residues. CDR3 region: CASSAGNYWGNTGELFF. The CDR3, as DNA: TGTGCCAGCAGCGCCGGGAATTATTGGGGGAACACCGGGGAGCTGTTTTTT. Variable domain in full (rest from reference TRBV28 and TRBJ2-2): DVKVTQSSRYLVKRTGEKVFLECVQDMDHENMFWYRQDPGLGLRLIYFSYDVKMKEKGDIPEGYSVSREKKERFSLILESASTNQTSMYLCASSAGNYWGNTGELFFGEGSRLTVL.

The CDR3 here is CASSPGGTEAFF. For the CDR3, the DNA is TGCGCCAGCAGCCCAGGGGGGACTGAAGCTTTCTTT. The chain links TRBV10-1 to TRBJ1-1, with 7 bases matching TRBD1. Germline CDR1 WNHNN, CDR2 SYGVQD (reference sequence). The CDR3 extends over 12 amino acids. J gave up 5 bases and V 6 bases, and 3 bases lay outside the gene matches.

The chain combines TRBV11-2 with TRBJ2-7, with 7 bases lining up with TRBD1. The germline V gene has CDR1 SGHAT and CDR2 FQNNGV. V shed 3 bases and J 6 bases; nucleotides not matched to a gene: 8. The CDR3 consists of 14 residues. The DNA for the CDR3 is TGTGCCAGCAGCTTCGGACAGGAATGGTCCGAGCAGTACTTC. Amino acid sequence: CASSFGQEWSEQYF.

The chain employs TRBV6-1 and TRBJ2-7; the match to TRBD1 covers 7 bases. CDR3 length equals 14 residues. J gave up 3 bases and V 10 bases, and 12 bases lay outside the gene matches. Germline lookup yields CDR1 MNHNS and CDR2 SASEGT. The CDR3 spells CATSTGFDFYEQYF. In nucleotides, the CDR3 is TGTGCCACCTCGACAGGGTTTGACTTCTACGAGCAGTACTTC.

V and J are TRBV19 and TRBJ1-5, with TRBD1 identical over 7 bases. Germline CDR1 is LNHDA and CDR2 is SQIVND (reference sequence). The length of the CDR3 is 13 residues. J was trimmed by 5 bases and V by 7 bases; bases with no gene match: 5. CDR3: CASTQGGDQPQHF. The CDR3 DNA is TGTGCCAGTACCCAGGGGGGTGATCAGCCCCAGCATTTT.

This clone was counted a single time. This sequence joins TRBV19 and TRBJ1-4, with D perhaps TRBD1 (5 bases). Trimming removed 2 bases at V and 8 bases at J, with 12 bases between. Germline V gene sequence: CDR1 LNHDA, CDR2 SQIVND (reference sequence). This CDR3 region has 14 residues. CDR3 DNA: TGTGCCAGTAGTATAATGGCAGGGCAGGAAAAACTGTTTTTT. Protein sequence: CASSIMAGQEKLFF.

The rearrangement links TRBV6-6 to TRBJ1-1, with a tentative D call TRBD1 (5 bases). The CDR3 is 12 residues long. CDR1 and CDR2 (germline): MNHNY, SVGAGI (reference sequence). Trimming took off 3 bases at V and 6 bases at J, with 8 bases between the two ends. As DNA, the CDR3 is TGTGCCAGCAGTTATGGGGGGGCTGAAGCTTTCTTT. It codes for CASSYGGAEAFF.

For the CDR3, the DNA is TGCGCCAGCAGGGCCGGGACAGTTTCATACTACGAGCAGTACTTC. This gives the protein CASRAGTVSYYEQYF. The chain uses TRBV5-1 and TRBJ2-7; 7 nucleotides align to TRBD1. J gave up 3 bases and V 5 bases, and 11 bases lay outside the gene matches. Germline V gene lookup returns CDR1 SGHRS and CDR2 YFSETQ. This CDR3 spans 15 amino acids.